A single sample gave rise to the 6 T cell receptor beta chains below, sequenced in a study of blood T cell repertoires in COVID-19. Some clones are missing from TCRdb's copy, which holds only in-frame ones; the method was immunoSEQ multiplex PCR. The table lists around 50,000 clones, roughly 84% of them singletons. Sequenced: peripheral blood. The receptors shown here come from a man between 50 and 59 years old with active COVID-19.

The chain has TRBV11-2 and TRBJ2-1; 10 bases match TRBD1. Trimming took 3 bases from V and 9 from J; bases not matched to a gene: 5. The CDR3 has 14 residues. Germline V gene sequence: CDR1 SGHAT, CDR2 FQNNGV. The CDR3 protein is CASSFRDRGVEQFF. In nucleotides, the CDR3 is TGTGCCAGCAGCTTTAGGGACAGGGGCGTTGAGCAGTTCTTC.

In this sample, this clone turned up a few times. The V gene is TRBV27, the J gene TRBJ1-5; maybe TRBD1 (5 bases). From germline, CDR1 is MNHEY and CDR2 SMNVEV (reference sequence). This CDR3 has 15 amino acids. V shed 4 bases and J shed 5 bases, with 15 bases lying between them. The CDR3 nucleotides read TGTGCCAGCAGTTCGACCGACGCGGGGCATCAGCCCCAGCATTTT. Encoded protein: CASSSTDAGHQPQHF.

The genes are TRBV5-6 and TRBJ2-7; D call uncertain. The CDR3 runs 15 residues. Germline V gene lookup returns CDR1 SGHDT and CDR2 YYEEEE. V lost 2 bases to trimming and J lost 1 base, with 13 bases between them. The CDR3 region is CASSLVAAGSYEQYF. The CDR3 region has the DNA TGTGCCAGCAGCTTAGTGGCGGCCGGGTCCTACGAGCAGTACTTC.

CDR3 DNA sequence: TGTGCCAGCAGCTCCCGACTAGCGGGGCCTACCGGGGAGCTGTTTTTT. Translated, it gives CASSSRLAGPTGELFF. The chain joins TRBV7-2 to TRBJ2-2; 11 bases line up with TRBD2. Trimming cost V 4 bases and J 5 bases; bases outside gene matches: 6. Germline V gene sequence: CDR1 SGHTA, CDR2 FQGNSA. The CDR3 spans 16 residues.

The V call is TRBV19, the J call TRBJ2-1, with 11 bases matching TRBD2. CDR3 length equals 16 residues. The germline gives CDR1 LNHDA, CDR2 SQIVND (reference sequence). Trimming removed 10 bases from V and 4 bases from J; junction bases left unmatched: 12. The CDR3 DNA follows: TGTGCCACCTCCCTGACTAGCGGGAACGGGTACAATGAGCAGTTCTTC. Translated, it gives CATSLTSGNGYNEQFF.

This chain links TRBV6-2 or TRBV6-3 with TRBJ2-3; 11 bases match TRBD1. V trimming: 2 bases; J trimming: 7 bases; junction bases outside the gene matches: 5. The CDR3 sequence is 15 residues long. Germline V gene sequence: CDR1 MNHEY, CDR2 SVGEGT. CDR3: CASSYPGQGAYTQYF. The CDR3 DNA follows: TGTGCCAGCAGTTACCCAGGACAGGGGGCATATACGCAGTATTTT.